Listed here are 21 T cell receptor beta chains from one sample, sequenced in a study of T cells in Graves' hyperthyroidism and ophthalmopathy. Amplification of TCR beta CDR3 regions was performed using RNA transcripts as template. The HTBI primer set served for first-round RT-PCR of the TCR CDR3. In TCRdb, the multiplex PCR reads were re-called with MiXCR into one record per CDR3 protein. Here the sample spans more than 600,000 distinct CDR3 sequences, roughly 17% being singletons. Sequencing was carried out using blood. The receptors stem from a man in his late teens or twenties with Graves' hyperthyroidism.

The chain has TRBV7-2 and TRBJ1-3; D gene unclear. Germline CDR1 SGHTA, CDR2 FQGNSA. The V end lost 3 bases, the J end lost 0 bases, and 6 bases lay between the germline ends. This CDR3 contains 14 residues. CDR3 region: CASSFGLSGNTIYF. For the CDR3, the DNA is TGTGCCAGCAGCTTCGGGCTCTCTGGAAACACCATATATTTT.

V is TRBV6-1 and J is TRBJ2-1; D is unclear. This CDR3 is 9 amino acids long. The germline gives CDR1 MNHNS, CDR2 SASEGT. Between the trimmed V and J ends, which lost 7 bases and 5 bases, there was a span of 0 bases. The CDR3 nucleotides read TGTGCCAGCAACAATGAGCAGTTCTTC. It specifies CASNNEQFF.

The chain links TRBV6-2 or TRBV6-3 to TRBJ2-2; 9 bases match TRBD2. V shed 7 bases and J 4 bases; nucleotides not matched to a gene: 16. CDR1 and CDR2 from the germline V gene are MNHEY and SVGEGT. The CDR3 extends over 18 amino acids. For the CDR3, the DNA is TGTGCCAGCAAACCGACTAGCGGACGTAGTTCGAGCACCGGGGAGCTGTTTTTT. This translates into CASKPTSGRSSSTGELFF.

This clonotype was seen only a few times. Sequence at one end of the junction differs from germline and may be a read error. The chain recombines TRBV12-3 or TRBV12-4 with TRBJ1-1; maybe TRBD1 (6 bases). The CDR3 covers 14 residues. The CDR3 region has the DNA TGTGCCAGCAGGTTAGGGGGGTTGAACACTGAAGCTTTCTTT. It translates to CASRLGGLNTEAFF.

The CDR3 DNA reads TGTGCCAGCAGCCCAGGGGAGCTAAGCTCCTACGAGCAGTACTTC. Its translation is CASSPGELSSYEQYF. The V gene is TRBV9, the J gene TRBJ2-7; tentative D call: TRBD1 (6 bases). The germline gives CDR1 SGDLS, CDR2 YYNGEE. V was shortened by 4 bases and J by 0 bases, with 14 bases between the two germline ends. This CDR3 is built from 15 residues.

This clonotype was recorded many times. The V gene is TRBV2, the J gene TRBJ1-5; D is uncertain. This CDR3 spans 12 amino acids. V lost 4 bases and J lost 7, with 8 bases in between. The germline V gene has CDR1 SNHLY and CDR2 FYNNEI. CDR3 coding DNA: TGTGCCAGCAGTGCGACTGGGCAGCCCCAGCATTTT. The encoded protein is CASSATGQPQHF. The full variable domain, its missing parts supplied by reference TRBV2 and TRBJ1-5, is EPEVTQTPSHQVTQMGQEVILRCVPISNHLYFYWYRQILGQKVEFLVSFYNNEISEKSEIFDDQFSVERPDGSNFTLKIRSTKLEDSAMYFCASSATGQPQHFGDGTRLSIL.

The sample holds many counts of this clonotype. The chain recombines TRBV7-3 with TRBJ1-1; D is ambiguous. Germline V gene lookup returns CDR1 SGHTA and CDR2 FQGTGA. The CDR3 runs 13 residues. V lost 0 bases and J lost 4, with 6 bases in between. In nucleotides, the CDR3 is TGTGCCAGCAGCTTAACGTGGGCCACTGAAGCTTTCTTT. Translation: CASSLTWATEAFF.

This clonotype was counted many times. The chain has TRBV3-1 and TRBJ1-1; possibly TRBD1 for D (6 bases). V lost 2 bases and J 0 bases, leaving 10 bases between the germline ends. This CDR3 spans 15 amino acids. CDR1 and CDR2 from the germline V gene are LGHDT and YNNKEL (reference sequence). The CDR3 protein is CASSQTGTLNTEAFF. CDR3 nucleotides: TGTGCCAGCAGCCAAACCGGGACACTGAACACTGAAGCTTTCTTT.

This clonotype has a count of ten or more. The chain couples TRBV28 to TRBJ2-3; weak D call: TRBD2 (6 bases). V gave up 3 bases and J gave up 9 bases, with 13 bases separating them. The length of the CDR3 is 13 residues. Germline V CDR1 and CDR2: MDHEN, SYDVKM. CDR3 bases: TGTGCCAGCAGTTTCCCCGGGAGTAGCACGCAGTATTTT. Its translation: CASSFPGSSTQYF. The entire variable domain, with the rest obtained from reference TRBV28 and TRBJ2-3, is as follows: DVKVTQSSRYLVKRTGEKVFLECVQDMDHENMFWYRQDPGLGLRLIYFSYDVKMKEKGDIPEGYSVSREKKERFSLILESASTNQTSMYLCASSFPGSSTQYFGPGTRLTVL.

This clonotype came up a few times. The chain carries TRBV19 and TRBJ1-4; no clear D gene. CDR1 is LNHDA, CDR2 SQIVND, per germline (reference sequence). The CDR3 totals 15 residues. Trimming stripped 9 bases from V and 6 bases from J, with 20 bases between. CDR3 in amino acids: CASTDTTPVDEKLFF. CDR3 DNA sequence: TGTGCCAGCACCGACACTACCCCGGTTGATGAAAAACTGTTTTTT. The full variable domain, in which reference TRBV19 and TRBJ1-4 provide the parts outside the CDR3, is DGGITQSPKYLFRKEGQNVTLSCEQNLNHDAMYWYRQDPGQGLRLIYYSQIVNDFQKGDIAEGYSVSREKKESFPLTVTSAQKNPTAFYLCASTDTTPVDEKLFFGSGTQLSVL.

This clonotype has only a few counts. V and J are TRBV15 and TRBJ1-1, with D uncertain. The CDR3 extends over 14 amino acids. CDR1 and CDR2 from the germline V gene are LNHNV and YYDKDF (reference sequence). V shed 1 base and J shed 5 bases, with 11 bases lying between them. DNA of the CDR3: TGTGCCACCAGCAGAGCCCTAGAGGGAACTGAAGCTTTCTTT. Its protein is CATSRALEGTEAFF.

This clonotype appeared many times. The chain carries TRBV5-1 and TRBJ2-3; D uncertain. The V end was cut by 0 bases, the J end by 5 bases, with 10 bases between. Germline CDR1 and CDR2: SGHRS and YFSETQ. CDR3 length: 14 residues. CDR3 loop: CASSLGSPGDTQYF. The CDR3 DNA sequence: TGCGCCAGCAGCTTGGGCTCCCCGGGAGATACGCAGTATTTT.

This clonotype has at least ten counts. The rearrangement uses TRBV6-1 and TRBJ1-5; no firm D call. CDR3 length equals 13 residues. Germline CDR1 reads MNHNS; CDR2 reads SASEGT. With 10 bases removed from V and 7 bases from J, the gap between germline ends came to 17 bases. CDR3 nucleotide sequence: TGTGCCACCAGGTCGTCCTCGGGACAGCCCCAGCATTTT. It translates to CATRSSSGQPQHF.

The genes are TRBV6-1 and TRBJ2-7; the match to TRBD2 covers 7 bases. The CDR3 runs to 15 residues. V trimming: 6 bases; J trimming: 6 bases; junction bases outside the gene matches: 14. CDR1 and CDR2 from the germline V gene are MNHNS and SASEGT. For the CDR3, the DNA is TGTGCCAGCAGCGAGCGGGAACTATTCTCGACCGAGCAGTACTTC. Translated, it gives CASSERELFSTEQYF.

This clonotype was found once. V is TRBV29-1 and J is TRBJ1-5; a weak D match, TRBD1 (5 bases). V was trimmed by 6 bases and J by 3 bases, leaving 9 bases between them. The CDR3 has 12 residues. Germline values: CDR1 SQVTM, CDR2 ANQGSEA. CDR3 DNA: TGCAGCGTGAGGGACTTCAATCAGCCCCAGCATTTT. Protein product: CSVRDFNQPQHF.

Many counts were recorded for this clonotype. The chain couples TRBV29-1 to TRBJ2-1; either TRBD1 or TRBD2 may supply D (5 bases each). Germline lookup yields CDR1 SQVTM and CDR2 ANQGSEA. This CDR3 comprises 15 residues. The V gene lost 4 bases and the J gene lost 2 bases, with 15 bases spanning the gap. The CDR3 protein is CSVGVSEGPYNEQFF. The CDR3 DNA reads as TGCAGCGTTGGAGTTTCAGAGGGACCCTACAATGAGCAGTTCTTC.

In nucleotides, the CDR3 is TGCAGTGCCAGTCGCACGGGACGTCCGAACACTGAAGCTTTCTTT. This codes for CSASRTGRPNTEAFF. The chain joins TRBV20-1 to TRBJ1-1; tentatively, D is TRBD1 (5 bases). CDR1 and CDR2 (germline): DFQATT, SNEGSKA (reference sequence). The CDR3 runs 15 residues. With 6 bases removed from V and 1 base from J, the gap between germline ends came to 18 bases.

The gene calls are TRBV20-1 and TRBJ2-7; perhaps TRBD2 as D (5 bases). V was clipped by 4 bases and J by 5 bases, with 15 bases between them. There are 13 residues in the CDR3. The germline V gene has CDR1 DFQATT and CDR2 SNEGSKA (reference sequence). Here the CDR3 DNA reads TGCAGTGCTACCTCGGGAATGGTCCACGAGCAGTACTTC. It is translated as CSATSGMVHEQYF.

This clonotype turned up a few times. The chain has TRBV6-5 and TRBJ1-4; D perhaps matches TRBD1 (6 bases). Germline V lookup: CDR1 MNHEY, CDR2 SVGAGI. The CDR3 is 15 amino acids. The germline V and J ends were trimmed by 2 bases and 1 base, with 8 bases remaining between them. CDR3 nucleotides: TGTGCCAGCAGTTACCGGACAGTAACTAATGAAAAACTGTTTTTT. It encodes CASSYRTVTNEKLFF.

This clonotype was observed a few times. This chain uses TRBV20-1 with TRBJ2-7; D remains ambiguous. Trimming removed 5 bases at V and 6 bases at J, with 17 bases between. This CDR3 is 13 amino acids long. Germline loops: CDR1 DFQATT, CDR2 SNEGSKA (reference sequence). Here the CDR3 DNA reads TGCAGTGCTGGGGTGAGCCTGCTTAGCGAGCAGTACTTC. Residues: CSAGVSLLSEQYF.

Many counts were recorded for this clonotype. CDR3 bases: TGTGCCAGCAGCTTTGGTTTCCAGGGTTCAGCTGCAACCTACGAGCAGTACTTC. This codes for CASSFGFQGSAATYEQYF. The chain has TRBV7-9 and TRBJ2-7; tentative D call: TRBD1 (5 bases). Trimming cost V 3 bases and J 2 bases, with 23 bases left between them. CDR1 is SEHNR and CDR2 is FQNEAQ in the germline V gene (reference sequence). There are 18 residues in the CDR3.